The 5 T cell receptor beta chains below come from one sample, sequenced in a study of T cells in Graves' hyperthyroidism and ophthalmopathy (dated 2019 in TCRdb). The library was built by means of multiplex PCR. Instrument on record: Illumina HiSeq 2000. The TCR beta CDR3 regions were amplified from the RNA transcripts. The first round of RT-PCR for the TCR CDR3 was performed with the HTBI primer set and the Qiagen OneStep RT-PCR kit. Through fastp at Q25 and MiXCR, TCRdb rebuilt clones from the public reads, retaining in-frame beta chains. Every distinct CDR3 protein forms one entry, paired with its most common genes and DNA. The sample yields roughly 420,000 distinct CDR3 sequences; less than 20% were counted once. The leading ten clones occupy 13% to 15% of the sample. Material for sequencing was blood. These receptors were taken from a woman younger than 35 with Graves' hyperthyroidism.

This clonotype showed up just a few times. The genes are TRBV6-5 and TRBJ1-5; no reliable D call. V dropped 0 bases and J dropped 5 bases, with 8 bases sitting between them. This CDR3 contains 14 residues. CDR1 and CDR2 (germline): MNHEY, SVGAGI. CDR3: CASSYSLGDQPQHF. CDR3 nucleotides: TGTGCCAGCAGTTACTCCTTAGGCGATCAGCCCCAGCATTTT.

This clonotype was seen more than once but under ten times. The J gene is TRBJ2-6, the V gene TRBV27; TRBD2 agrees at 12 bases. The CDR3 runs to 16 residues. The germline V gene encodes CDR1 MNHEY and CDR2 SMNVEV (reference sequence). V lost 10 bases, J lost 1 base, and 5 bases stayed unmatched. The CDR3 coding sequence is TGTGCCACCAGACTAGCGGGGGTGTCTGGGGCCAACGTCCTGACTTTC. Translation gives CATRLAGVSGANVLTF.

V and J are TRBV5-1 and TRBJ2-1, with D perhaps being TRBD1 or TRBD2 (6 bases each). The CDR3 has 17 residues. Trimming cost V 4 bases and J 4 bases, with 21 bases left between them. Germline V gives CDR1 SGHRS, CDR2 YFSETQ. CDR3 nucleotides: TGCGCCAGCAGCCGCCGAGTGGGGGGCGGGGATTACAATGAGCAGTTCTTC. Translation: CASSRRVGGGDYNEQFF.

This clonotype was seen many times. This chain joins TRBV2 and TRBJ1-1; 7 bases line up with TRBD1. The CDR3 covers 15 residues. The trim removed 2 bases at V and 1 base at J, leaving 4 bases unmatched. Per germline, CDR1 SNHLY and CDR2 FYNNEI. As DNA, the CDR3 is TGTGCCAGCAGTGAAATAGGGACAGAGAACACTGAAGCTTTCTTT. This sequence encodes CASSEIGTENTEAFF.

This clonotype was counted ten times or more. The CDR3 sequence: CASGRTTYSYEQYF. CDR3 DNA sequence: TGTGCCAGCGGGAGGACTACCTACTCCTACGAGCAGTACTTC. This sequence joins TRBV6-1 and TRBJ2-7, with a weak D call TRBD2 (6 bases). CDR1 MNHNS and CDR2 SASEGT come from the germline V gene. This CDR3 region has 14 residues. Trimming shortened V by 8 bases and J by 0 bases, and 14 bases separated the two germline ends.